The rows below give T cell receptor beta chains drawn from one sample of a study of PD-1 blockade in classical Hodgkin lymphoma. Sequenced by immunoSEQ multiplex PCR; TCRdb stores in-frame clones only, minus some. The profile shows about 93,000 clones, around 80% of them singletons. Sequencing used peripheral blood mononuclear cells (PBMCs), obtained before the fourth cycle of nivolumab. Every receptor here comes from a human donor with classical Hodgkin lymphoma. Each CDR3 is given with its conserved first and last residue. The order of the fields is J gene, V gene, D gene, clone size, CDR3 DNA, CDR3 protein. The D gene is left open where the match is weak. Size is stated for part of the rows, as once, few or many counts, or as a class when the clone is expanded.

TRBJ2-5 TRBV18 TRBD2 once TGTGCCAGCTCACCGCTATTGACTAGCGACAAAGAGACCCAGTACTTC CASSPLLTSDKETQYF
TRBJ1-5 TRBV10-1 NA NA TGCGCCAGCAGTGAGTCGGAGGGCTATCAGCCCCAGCATTTT CASSESEGYQPQHF
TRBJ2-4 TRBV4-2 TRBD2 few TGTGCCAGCAGCCAACTACTAGCGGGAGAAAACATTCAGTACTTC CASSQLLAGENIQYF
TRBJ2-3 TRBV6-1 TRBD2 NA TGTGCCAGCAGTGGAGTAGCGGGGGGGATCACAGATACGCAGTATTTT CASSGVAGGITDTQYF
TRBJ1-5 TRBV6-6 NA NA TGTGCCAGCATACGGGGGGTGGGGCAGCCCCAGCATTTT CASIRGVGQPQHF
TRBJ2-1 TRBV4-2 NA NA TGTGCCAGCAGCCAAGGATATGTGATGAGGGAGCAGTTCTTC CASSQGYVMREQFF
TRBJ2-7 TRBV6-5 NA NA TGTGCCAGCAGCCATGGCAGGGTCCACGAGCAGTACTTC CASSHGRVHEQYF
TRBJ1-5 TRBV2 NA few TGTGCCAGCAGGGTCGACAGCCTGGGGCCCCAGCATTTT CASRVDSLGPQHF
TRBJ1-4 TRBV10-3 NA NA TGTGCCATCAGTGAGTCTGGGGAAAAACTGTTTTTT CAISESGEKLFF
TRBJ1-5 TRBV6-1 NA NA TGTGCCAGCTTGCGGGACGGCAATCAGCCCCAGCATTTT CASLRDGNQPQHF
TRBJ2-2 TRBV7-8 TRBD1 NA TGTGCCAGCACCCCCAACCCGGGACAGGGGGCCACCGGGGAGCTGTTTTTT CASTPNPGQGATGELFF
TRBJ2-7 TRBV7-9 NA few TGTGCCAGCAGCAATTCGCCCCGGGACGGATTCTACGAGCAGTACTTC CASSNSPRDGFYEQYF
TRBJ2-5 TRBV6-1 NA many TGTGCCAGCATCCCGGACTACCGGCAAGAGACCCAGTACTTC CASIPDYRQETQYF
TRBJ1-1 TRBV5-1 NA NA TGCGCCAGCAGCTTGCCCCCTGGGGCAGGGAACACTGAAGCTTTCTTT CASSLPPGAGNTEAFF
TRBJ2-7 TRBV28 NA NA TGTGCCAGCAGTTTATCTCTGGATAGACAGGTCCCGTTCTCCTACGAGCAGTACTTC CASSLSLDRQVPFSYEQYF
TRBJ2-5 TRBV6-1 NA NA TGTGCCAGCAGTGAAGGGACACGAGAGACCCAGTACTTC CASSEGTRETQYF
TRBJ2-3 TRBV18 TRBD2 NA TGTGCCAGCACGTACCTAGCGGGAGGCACAGATACGCAGTATTTT CASTYLAGGTDTQYF
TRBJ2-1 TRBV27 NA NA TGTGCCAGCAGTTCGTTTACTAGCTCCTACAATGAGCAGTTCTTC CASSSFTSSYNEQFF
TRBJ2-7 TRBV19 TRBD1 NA TGTGCCACATCGTGGGACAGGGACTACGAGCAGTACTTC CATSWDRDYEQYF
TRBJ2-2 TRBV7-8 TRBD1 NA TGTGCCAGCAGCGTTCGGACAGGGGCGAACACCGGGGAGCTGTTTTTT CASSVRTGANTGELFF
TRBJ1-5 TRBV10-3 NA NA TGTGCCATCAGTGAAGGGGGTAGTAATCAGCCCCAGCATTTT CAISEGGSNQPQHF
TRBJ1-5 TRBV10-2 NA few TGCGCCAGCCGACCTGGGGGGAGCAATCAGCCCCAGCATTTT CASRPGGSNQPQHF
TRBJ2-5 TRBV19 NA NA TGTGCCAGTAGTCCGGGGGGCCGCACCGGAGAGACCCAGTACTTC CASSPGGRTGETQYF
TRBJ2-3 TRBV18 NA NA TGTGCCAGCTCCCAAGGACCCGTCACAGATACGCAGTATTTT CASSQGPVTDTQYF
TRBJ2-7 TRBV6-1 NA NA TGTGCCAGCAGTGACAGGGGTTGGGAGCAGTACTTC CASSDRGWEQYF
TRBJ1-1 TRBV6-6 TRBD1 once TGTGCCAGCAGTTGGGGACAGGGGACCACTGAAGCTTTCTTT CASSWGQGTTEAFF
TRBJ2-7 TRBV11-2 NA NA TGTGCCAGCAGCTCCTGGACCACCTACGAGCAGTACTTC CASSSWTTYEQYF
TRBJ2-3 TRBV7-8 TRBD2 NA TGTGCCAGCAGCTTAGCCGTGGGCGGGAGGGCAGGAGATACGCAGTATTTT CASSLAVGGRAGDTQYF
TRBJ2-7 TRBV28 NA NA TGTGCCAGCACCCCTAGGGACCATCCTTACGAGCAGTACTTC CASTPRDHPYEQYF
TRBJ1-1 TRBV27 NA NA TGTGCCAGCAGACTAAACAGGCAGAACACTGAAGCTTTCTTT CASRLNRQNTEAFF
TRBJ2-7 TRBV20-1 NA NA TGCAGTCCATACGGTGGGGTCGAGCAGTACTTC CSPYGGVEQYF
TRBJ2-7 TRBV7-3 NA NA TGTGCCAGCAGCTTATCGCCTGGCGAGCAGTACTTC CASSLSPGEQYF
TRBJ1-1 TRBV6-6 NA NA TGTGCCAGCAGCCCAGGTTGGGCTGAAGCTTTCTTT CASSPGWAEAFF
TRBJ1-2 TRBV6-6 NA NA TGTGCCAGCAGTTTCGGGCAGGAAGGCTATGGCTACACCTTC CASSFGQEGYGYTF
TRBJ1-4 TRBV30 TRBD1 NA TGTGCCTGGAGTGTTAGGGGGCTTTGGTCTGAAAAACTGTTTTTT CAWSVRGLWSEKLFF
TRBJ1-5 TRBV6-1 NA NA TGTGCCAGCAGTGAAATGGCAGGCAATCAGCCCCAGCATTTT CASSEMAGNQPQHF
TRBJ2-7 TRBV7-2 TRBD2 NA TGTGCCAGCAGCTTTAGCGGGGGGGTCGAGCAGTACTTC CASSFSGGVEQYF
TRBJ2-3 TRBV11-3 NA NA TGTGCCAGCAGCTTAGAGGGTAAAGATACGCAGTATTTT CASSLEGKDTQYF